One and the same sample provided the 3 T cell receptor beta chains below, sequenced in a study of T cells expressing NK-cell markers. For each CDR3 protein, TCRdb gives one entry from its re-call of the 5' RACE reads, without DNA. In total, the table holds approximately 170,000 distinct CDR3 sequences. The source material was blood T cells: a sorted CD56 or NKG2C T cell subset, CD4+ or CD8+ T cells, or bulk PBMC T cells (not recorded which). The receptors shown here come from a man aged 18 to 69 in good health.

This chain links TRBV5-4 with TRBJ2-7. Germline V gene lookup returns CDR1 SGHNT and CDR2 YYREEE (reference sequence). There are 12 residues in the CDR3. The CDR3: CASSSKAYEQYF.

This CDR3 is CASSPGTGSYEQYF. V gene TRBV3-1 combines with J gene TRBJ2-7; TCRdb proposes TRBD1, but this gene call is untestable without DNA. CDR1 LGHDT and CDR2 YNNKEL come from the germline V gene (reference sequence). The CDR3 spans 14 residues.

This chain uses TRBV7-9 with TRBJ2-2; TCRdb reports TRBD1, a call that lacks DNA to check it against. CDR1 is SEHNR, CDR2 FQNEAQ, per germline (reference sequence). The length of the CDR3 is 16 residues. CDR3 protein: CASSSPQGANTGELFF.